The 9 T cell receptor beta chains presented below share a single source sample, sequenced in a study of blood T cell repertoires in COVID-19. The assay was immunoSEQ multiplex PCR, and TCRdb's table has in-frame clones only and misses some. The table includes around 240,000 clones, approximately 80% detected once. The sequenced sample was peripheral blood. Source of these receptors: a woman at least 80 years old with acute or convalescent COVID-19.

This clone was detected once. This sequence joins TRBV30 and TRBJ2-1, with 7 nucleotides matching TRBD2. The CDR3 has 14 amino acids. J gave up 6 bases and V 7 bases, and 12 bases lay outside the gene matches. Germline lookup yields CDR1 GTSNPN and CDR2 SVGIG (reference sequence). In DNA, the CDR3 is TGTGCCTTTCGACCGAGGGAGGGGCGCAATGAGCAGTTCTTC. Its protein is CAFRPREGRNEQFF.

The count of this clone is one. The chain links TRBV7-2 to TRBJ1-1, with TRBD1 identical over 8 bases. Germline assignment: CDR1 SGHTA and CDR2 FQGNSA. J was trimmed by 4 bases and V by 3 bases; bases with no gene match: 4. The CDR3 has 14 amino acids. The CDR3 DNA is TGTGCCAGCAGCTTCGACACAGGGGGCACTGAAGCTTTCTTT. Translation: CASSFDTGGTEAFF.

V usage is TRBV18 and J usage is TRBJ1-2; tentatively, D is TRBD1 (6 bases). The CDR3 runs 15 residues. Trimming cost V 5 bases and J 1 base, with 14 bases left between them. The germline V gene has CDR1 KGHSH and CDR2 LQKENI. CDR3 protein: CASSERTDFNYGYTF. DNA of the CDR3: TGTGCCAGCTCAGAAAGGACAGACTTTAACTATGGCTACACCTTC.

The gene calls are TRBV7-8 and TRBJ2-3; TRBD2 aligns across 7 bases. J lost 4 bases, V lost 4 bases, and 8 bases had no gene match. Looked up from germline, CDR1 is SGHVS and CDR2 is FQNEAQ. The CDR3 has 15 amino acids. For the CDR3, the DNA is TGTGCCAGCAGCTCTACAGTGGGGGGGGCAGATACGCAGTATTTT. It specifies CASSSTVGGADTQYF.

The chain has TRBV6-4 and TRBJ1-2, with D perhaps matching TRBD1 (5 bases). CDR3 length: 16 amino acids. From germline, CDR1 is MRHNA and CDR2 SNTAGT. V lost 3 bases and J lost 2, with 16 bases in between. CDR3 DNA: TGTGCCAGCAGTGATGTGGCAGGGTCCGCCAACTATGGCTACACCTTC. The encoded protein is CASSDVAGSANYGYTF.

The chain recombines TRBV28 with TRBJ2-5, with 8 bases lining up with TRBD1. The CDR3 has 14 residues. Germline V gene lookup returns CDR1 MDHEN and CDR2 SYDVKM. V lost 7 bases, J lost 4 bases, and 8 bases stayed unmatched. CDR3 DNA sequence: TGTGCCAGCACCTTGAACAGGGGGTCAGAGACCCAGTACTTC. Protein: CASTLNRGSETQYF.

The chain employs TRBV11-2 and TRBJ1-1, with D perhaps TRBD1 (6 bases). CDR1 and CDR2 (germline): SGHAT, FQNNGV. V lost 3 bases and J 1 base, leaving 21 bases between the germline ends. The CDR3 runs 18 residues. DNA for the CDR3: TGTGCCAGCAGCTTTGAAATGTCCAGGGGTAGAACGAACACTGAAGCTTTCTTT. Translation gives CASSFEMSRGRTNTEAFF.

The chain joins TRBV7-9 to TRBJ1-2; D possibly corresponds to TRBD1 (6 bases). From germline, CDR1 is SEHNR and CDR2 FQNEAQ (reference sequence). The CDR3 contains 15 residues. V was trimmed by 5 bases and J by 3 bases, leaving 16 bases between them. The CDR3 DNA follows: TGTGCCAGCAGCAACGGACCCAGACAGGACTATGGCTACACCTTC. Its protein product is CASSNGPRQDYGYTF.

V is TRBV28 and J is TRBJ2-7; unclear D gene. The germline gives CDR1 MDHEN, CDR2 SYDVKM. V dropped 6 bases and J dropped 0 bases, with 12 bases sitting between them. The CDR3 totals 14 residues. The DNA of the CDR3 is TGTGCCAGCAGCCTAGACGGCCCCTCCTACGAGCAGTACTTC. Translated: CASSLDGPSYEQYF.